These 20 T cell receptor beta chains share one sample of origin, sequenced in a study of response to subunit inactivated influenza vaccine. TCRdb reanalysed the RT-PCR reads using MiXCR and keeps one entry per CDR3 protein. The sample has roughly 790,000 distinct CDR3 sequences; 21% are singletons. The starting material was PBMCs from blood, obtained less than 6 days after vaccination. The receptor set was obtained from a man aged 45-65 years who received an inactivated influenza vaccine.

The chain has TRBV29-1 and TRBJ1-1; no clear D gene. CDR3 size: 11 residues. The germline V and J ends were trimmed by 6 bases and 6 bases, with 11 bases remaining between them. The germline CDR1 and CDR2 sequences are SQVTM and ANQGSEA. The CDR3 DNA reads TGCAGCGTGGAGCCAGGCGCTGAAGCTTTCTTT. Amino acids: CSVEPGAEAFF.

This sequence joins TRBV2 and TRBJ1-2, with 9 bases that match TRBD1. The germline V gene encodes CDR1 SNHLY and CDR2 FYNNEI. Trimming cost V 4 bases and J 4 bases; bases outside gene matches: 4. The CDR3 is 14 residues long. This chain's CDR3 is CASSGDRVAYGYTF. DNA for the CDR3: TGTGCCAGCAGTGGGGACAGGGTAGCCTATGGCTACACCTTC.

The CDR3 DNA reads as TGCGCCAGCAGCCATGACAACAGTTGGCAGCCCAATGAGCAGTTCTTC. Translating it yields CASSHDNSWQPNEQFF. The gene calls are TRBV4-3 and TRBJ2-1; D is unresolved. V lost 3 bases and J lost 6, with 18 bases in between. CDR3 length equals 16 residues. Germline CDR1 LGHNA, CDR2 YSLEER.

The table lists this clonotype with many counts. V usage is TRBV12-3 or TRBV12-4 and J usage is TRBJ2-3, with D possibly being TRBD2 (6 bases). Trimming removed 6 bases from V and 2 bases from J, with 18 bases in between. The CDR3 has 16 residues. CDR3 DNA sequence: TGTGCCAGCAGCGGGACTGGGGCGGGCCCCACAGATACGCAGTATTTT. Protein sequence: CASSGTGAGPTDTQYF.

The chain couples TRBV29-1 to TRBJ2-3, with D perhaps being TRBD1 or TRBD2 (5 bases each). This CDR3 is 14 amino acids long. Germline CDR1 SQVTM, CDR2 ANQGSEA. The V and J ends lost 4 bases and 8 bases respectively, with 19 bases between them. Here the CDR3 DNA reads TGCAGCGTTGCAATGGGGCTAGCTGAGGGTACGCAGTATTTT. Translation gives CSVAMGLAEGTQYF.

CDR3 DNA: TGTGCCAGCAGCTTGGTCAGGGATTATCAGCCCCAGCATTTT. The encoded protein is CASSLVRDYQPQHF. This chain uses TRBV5-5 with TRBJ1-5; D is possibly TRBD1 (5 bases). V was trimmed by 0 bases and J by 5 bases, leaving 9 bases between them. This CDR3 is 14 amino acids long. Germline loops: CDR1 SGHKS, CDR2 YYEKEE (reference sequence).

This clonotype was seen only a few times. V gene TRBV7-6 combines with J gene TRBJ2-5; 7 positions match TRBD2. The germline V gene has CDR1 SGHVS and CDR2 FNYEAQ. After removal of 2 bases from V and 3 bases from J, the junction contained 6 bases not matched to a gene. The CDR3 consists of 15 residues. The CDR3 here is CASSLLLAAKETQYF. The CDR3 nucleotides are TGTGCCAGCAGCTTACTGCTAGCGGCTAAAGAGACCCAGTACTTC.

This chain joins TRBV20-1 and TRBJ1-5; weak D call: TRBD1 (6 bases). CDR1 and CDR2 (germline): DFQATT, SNEGSKA (reference sequence). The CDR3 covers 13 residues. V was pared by 6 bases and J by 6 bases, with 15 bases between. CDR3 nucleotides: TGCAGTGCCCGGGACACGACGGCTCAGCCCCAGCATTTT. This gives the protein CSARDTTAQPQHF.

This chain connects TRBV7-2 to TRBJ1-5; D not certain. Between the trimmed V and J ends, which lost 5 bases and 4 bases, there was a span of 12 bases. The CDR3 is 14 residues long. CDR1 SGHTA and CDR2 FQGNSA come from the germline V gene. The CDR3 DNA follows: TGTGCCAGCAGCACCGGACGAGGTAATCAGCCCCAGCATTTT. This encodes CASSTGRGNQPQHF.

The CDR3 DNA follows: TGTGCCAGCAGTTACTCGCCGGCGGCCCGGGTGGATACGCAGTATTTT. Encoded protein: CASSYSPAARVDTQYF. V and J are TRBV6-5 and TRBJ2-3; the D is unclear. Trimming removed 0 bases from V and 6 bases from J, with 16 bases in between. Germline lookup yields CDR1 MNHEY and CDR2 SVGAGI. This CDR3 is 16 amino acids long.

The chain uses TRBV9 and TRBJ2-5; no clear D gene. Trimming removed 0 bases from V and 0 bases from J, with 12 bases in between. This CDR3 is 16 amino acids long. Germline assignment: CDR1 SGDLS and CDR2 YYNGEE. The CDR3: CASSVVGRLNQETQYF. DNA for the CDR3: TGTGCCAGCAGCGTAGTAGGCAGACTCAACCAAGAGACCCAGTACTTC.

The sample holds a few counts of this clonotype. The rearrangement uses TRBV10-3 and TRBJ1-1; D might be TRBD1 (6 bases). The V gene's germline CDR1 is ENHRY and CDR2 SYGVKD. V lost 8 bases and J lost 0, with 16 bases in between. There are 15 residues in the CDR3. The CDR3 coding sequence is TGTGCCATCCGTAGTCAGGGGAACATGAACACTGAAGCTTTCTTT. Protein: CAIRSQGNMNTEAFF.

This clonotype was recorded at least ten times. J is TRBJ1-2 and V is TRBV12-3 or TRBV12-4; no definite D call. The CDR3 covers 12 residues. The ends were cut back, 4 bases at V and 2 bases at J, with 5 bases in the middle. The CDR3: CASSSENYGYTF. In DNA form, the CDR3 reads TGTGCCAGCAGTTCCGAGAACTATGGCTACACCTTC.

The CDR3 region is CASSFGPDQETQYF. The CDR3 nucleotides are TGCGCCAGCAGCTTTGGGCCGGATCAAGAGACCCAGTACTTC. The chain recombines TRBV5-1 with TRBJ2-5; D is unresolved. CDR1 is SGHRS, CDR2 YFSETQ, per germline. The V gene lost 2 bases and the J gene lost 2 bases, with 10 bases spanning the gap. The CDR3 spans 14 residues.

The V call is TRBV5-8, the J call TRBJ2-7; 9 positions match TRBD2. V trimming: 5 bases; J trimming: 1 base; junction bases outside the gene matches: 7. There are 15 residues in the CDR3. The germline V gene encodes CDR1 SGHTS and CDR2 YDEGEE. As DNA, the CDR3 is TGTGCCAGCAGGGATGAGCTAGCGGGATCCTACGAGCAGTACTTC. Translation: CASRDELAGSYEQYF.

The V and J genes are TRBV10-2 and TRBJ2-1, with D perhaps matching TRBD1 (6 bases). The V and J ends lost 6 bases and 8 bases respectively, with 23 bases between them. This CDR3 region has 16 residues. The germline gives CDR1 WSHSY, CDR2 SAAADI. The CDR3 bases are TGCGCCAGCAGCCAAATATTAGGGACACGGATCTATGAGCAGTTCTTC. Amino acids: CASSQILGTRIYEQFF.

This clonotype was recorded a few times. V is TRBV20-1 and J is TRBJ2-3, with D unresolved. The CDR3 runs 14 residues. In germline, CDR1 is DFQATT, CDR2 SNEGSKA (reference sequence). The germline V and J ends were trimmed by 0 bases and 2 bases, with 9 bases remaining between them. The CDR3: CSARDPRLTDTQYF. The CDR3 DNA reads TGCAGTGCTAGAGATCCTAGGCTCACAGATACGCAGTATTTT.

The V and J genes are TRBV7-2 and TRBJ1-6; D possibly corresponds to TRBD1 (5 bases). Germline V gives CDR1 SGHTA, CDR2 FQGNSA. V was trimmed by 5 bases and J by 0 bases, leaving 11 bases between them. This CDR3 spans 16 amino acids. The CDR3 coding sequence is TGTGCCAGCAGCCCCAGGGACCTCTCCTATAATTCACCCCTCCACTTT. Translating it yields CASSPRDLSYNSPLHF.

This clonotype has only a few counts. The chain uses TRBV12-3 or TRBV12-4 and TRBJ1-5; perhaps TRBD1 as D (6 bases). The germline V and J ends were trimmed by 5 bases and 2 bases, with 16 bases remaining between them. This CDR3 is built from 16 residues. The CDR3 loop is CASSLYRAGGNQPQHF. The CDR3 bases are TGTGCCAGCAGTCTTTACAGGGCAGGGGGCAATCAGCCCCAGCATTTT.

In this sample, this clonotype turned up a few times. This rearrangement joins TRBV20-1 to TRBJ2-1; D unclear. The CDR3 is 12 residues long. Germline V CDR1 and CDR2: DFQATT, SNEGSKA (reference sequence). V lost 2 bases and J lost 13, with 15 bases in between. CDR3 bases: TGCAGTGCTAGACCGGACGAGACGGTTCAGTTCTTC. Amino acids: CSARPDETVQFF.